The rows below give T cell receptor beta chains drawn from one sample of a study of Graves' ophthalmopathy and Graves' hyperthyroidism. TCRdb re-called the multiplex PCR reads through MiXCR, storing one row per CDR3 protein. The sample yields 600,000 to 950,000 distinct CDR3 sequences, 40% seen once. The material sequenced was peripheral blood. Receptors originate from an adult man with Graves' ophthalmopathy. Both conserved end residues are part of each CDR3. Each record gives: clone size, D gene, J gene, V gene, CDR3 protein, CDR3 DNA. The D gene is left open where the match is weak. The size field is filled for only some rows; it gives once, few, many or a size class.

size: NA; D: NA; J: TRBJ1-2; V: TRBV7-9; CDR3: CASSWGRGNTF; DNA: NA
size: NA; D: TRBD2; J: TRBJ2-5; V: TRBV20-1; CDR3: CSARGTSGRTETQYF; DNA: TGCAGTGCTAGGGGGACTAGCGGGAGGACGGAGACCCAGTACTTC
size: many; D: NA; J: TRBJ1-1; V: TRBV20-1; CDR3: CSALRGAEAFF; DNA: TGCAGTGCTCTGCGGGGTGCTGAAGCTTTCTTT
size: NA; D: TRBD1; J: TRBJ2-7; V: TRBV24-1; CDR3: CATSDRGASYEQYF; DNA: TGTGCCACCTCCGACAGGGGGGCTTCCTACGAGCAGTACTTC
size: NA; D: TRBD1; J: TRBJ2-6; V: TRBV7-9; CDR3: CASSLGTGGAGANVLTF; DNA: TGTGCCAGCAGCTTAGGGACAGGGGGCGCTGGGGCCAACGTCCTGACTTTC
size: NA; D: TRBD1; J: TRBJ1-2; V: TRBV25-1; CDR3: CAWSRTGRYGYTF; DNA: TGTGCCTGGAGTCGGACAGGGAGGTATGGCTACACCTTC
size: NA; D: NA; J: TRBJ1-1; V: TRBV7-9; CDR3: CASSLEVGIAEAFF; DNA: TGTGCCAGCAGCTTAGAAGTGGGTATCGCTGAAGCTTTCTTT
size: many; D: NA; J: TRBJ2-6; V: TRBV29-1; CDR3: CSVEDGRGRSGANVLTF; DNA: TGCAGCGTTGAGGATGGCAGGGGTCGGTCTGGGGCCAACGTCCTGACTTTC
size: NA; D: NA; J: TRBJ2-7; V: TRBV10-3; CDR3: CASRAWDTSYEQYF; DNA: TGTGCCAGCAGGGCCTGGGACACTTCCTACGAGCAGTACTTC
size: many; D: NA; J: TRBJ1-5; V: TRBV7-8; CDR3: CASSLAMVAGNQPQHF; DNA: TGTGCCAGCAGCTTAGCGATGGTGGCAGGGAATCAGCCCCAGCATTTT
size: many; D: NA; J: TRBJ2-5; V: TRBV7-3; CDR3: CASPIRYQETQYF; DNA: TGTGCCAGCCCTATTAGGTACCAAGAGACCCAGTACTTC
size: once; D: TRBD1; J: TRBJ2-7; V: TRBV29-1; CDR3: CSVVPDRGNSYEQYF; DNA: TGCAGCGTCGTTCCCGACAGGGGGAACTCCTACGAGCAGTACTTC
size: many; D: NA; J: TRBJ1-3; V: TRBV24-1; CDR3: CATSVGGLPRVGNTIYF; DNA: TGTGCCACCAGTGTGGGGGGGCTCCCGCGGGTTGGAAACACCATATATTTT
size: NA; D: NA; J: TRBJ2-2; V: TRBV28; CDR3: CASSQDPGYTGELFF; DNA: TGCGCCAGCAGCCAAGACCCCGGATACACCGGGGAGCTGTTTTTT
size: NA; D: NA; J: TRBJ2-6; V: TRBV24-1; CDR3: CASSYSNAGGLTGANVLTF; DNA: TGTGCCAGCAGTTACTCGAATGCAGGGGGGTTAACTGGGGCCAACGTCCTGACTTTC
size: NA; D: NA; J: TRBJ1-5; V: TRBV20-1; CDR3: CSARDLRAAGRQPQHF; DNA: TGCAGTGCTAGAGATCTCAGGGCCGCCGGGCGGCAGCCCCAGCATTTT
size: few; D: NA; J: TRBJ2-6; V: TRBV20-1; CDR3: CSAWTGTAKTGANVLTF; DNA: TGCAGTGCTTGGACCGGGACCGCGAAAACTGGGGCCAACGTCCTGACTTTC
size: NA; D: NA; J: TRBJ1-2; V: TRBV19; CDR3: CASSVPNYGYTF; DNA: TGTGCCAGTAGTGTCCCCAACTATGGCTACACCTTC
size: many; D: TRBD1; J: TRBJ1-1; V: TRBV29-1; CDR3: CSVRTGGHTEAFF; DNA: TGCAGCGTTAGGACAGGGGGCCACACTGAAGCTTTCTTT
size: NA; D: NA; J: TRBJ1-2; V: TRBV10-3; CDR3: CAISNYGYTF; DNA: TGTGCCATCAGTAACTATGGCTACACCTTC
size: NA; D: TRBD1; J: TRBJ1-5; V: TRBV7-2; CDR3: CAGSDSGGQEGNNQPQHF; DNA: TGTGCCGGCAGCGACTCAGGGGGGCAGGAAGGTAACAATCAGCCCCAGCATTTT
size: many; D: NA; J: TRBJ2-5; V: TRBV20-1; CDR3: CSAKPYQETQYF; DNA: TGCAGTGCTAAACCGTACCAAGAGACCCAGTACTTC
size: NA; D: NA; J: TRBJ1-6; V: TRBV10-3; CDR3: CASSGGVSPNSPLHF; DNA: TGTGCCAGCAGTGGGGGGGTTAGCCCTAATTCACCCCTCCACTTT
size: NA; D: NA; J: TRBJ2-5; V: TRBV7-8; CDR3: CASSLGPPDQETQYF; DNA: TGTGCCAGCAGCTTAGGGCCGCCCGACCAAGAGACCCAGTACTTC
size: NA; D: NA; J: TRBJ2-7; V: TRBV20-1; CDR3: CSARPNYYEQYF; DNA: TGCAGTGCTAGACCAAATTATTACGAGCAGTACTTC
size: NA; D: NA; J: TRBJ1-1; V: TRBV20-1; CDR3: CSARQEGGTEAFF; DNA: TGCAGTGCTCGTCAGGAGGGAGGCACTGAAGCTTTCTTT
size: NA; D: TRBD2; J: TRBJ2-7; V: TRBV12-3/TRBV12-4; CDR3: CASREGTSGTYEQYF; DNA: TGTGCCAGCAGAGAGGGGACTAGCGGGACCTACGAGCAGTACTTC
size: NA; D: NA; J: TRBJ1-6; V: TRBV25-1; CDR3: CASSPDPARNSPLHF; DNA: TGTGCCAGCTCACCAGACCCGGCCCGGAATTCACCCCTCCACTTT
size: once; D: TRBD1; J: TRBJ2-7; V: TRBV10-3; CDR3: CASRGGKDEQYF; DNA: TGTGCCAGCAGAGGGGGCAAGGACGAGCAGTACTTC
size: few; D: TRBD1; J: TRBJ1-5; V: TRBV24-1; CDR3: CASSYRDRDPHQPQHF; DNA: TGTGCCAGCAGTTACCGGGACAGAGACCCCCATCAGCCCCAGCATTTT
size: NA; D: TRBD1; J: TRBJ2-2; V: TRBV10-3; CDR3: CAISVDRVGTGELFF; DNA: TGTGCCATCAGCGTTGACAGGGTTGGCACCGGGGAGCTGTTTTTT
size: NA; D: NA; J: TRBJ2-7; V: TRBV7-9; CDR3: CASSLWDLSSYGQYF; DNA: TGTGCCAGCAGCCTCTGGGACCTGAGCTCCTACGGGCAGTACTTC
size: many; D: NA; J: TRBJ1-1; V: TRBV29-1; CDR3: CSVEFRGLVMNTEAFF; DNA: TGCAGCGTTGAATTTCGTGGGCTGGTCATGAACACTGAAGCTTTCTTT